The 8 T cell receptor beta chains below come from one sample, sequenced in a study of blood T cell repertoires in COVID-19. TCRdb keeps only in-frame clones here, not all; method: immunoSEQ multiplex PCR. The sample has some 110,000 clones; around nine tenths are singletons. The sample consisted of peripheral blood. These receptors all stem from a man aged 35-49 years with acute or convalescent COVID-19.

This clone has just one count. This chain uses TRBV30 with TRBJ1-5; D is possibly TRBD1 (5 bases). V was shortened by 3 bases and J by 6 bases, with 18 bases between the two germline ends. The germline V gene has CDR1 GTSNPN and CDR2 SVGIG (reference sequence). CDR3 length: 15 amino acids. The CDR3 nucleotides are TGTGCCTGGAGATCGGGACGGCGGGAGGGTCAGCCCCAGCATTTT. Protein: CAWRSGRREGQPQHF. Looking up the rest from reference TRBV30 and TRBJ1-5 gives the full variable domain: SQTIHQWPATLVQPVGSPLSLECTVEGTSNPNLYWYRQAAGRGLQLLFYSVGIGQISSEVPQNLSASRPQDRQFILSSKKLLLSDSGFYLCAWRSGRREGQPQHFGDGTRLSIL.

This sequence joins TRBV27 and TRBJ2-1, with D unclear. Trimming shortened V by 6 bases and J by 0 bases, and 15 bases separated the two germline ends. There are 16 residues in the CDR3. Germline CDR1 is MNHEY and CDR2 is SMNVEV (reference sequence). The CDR3 coding sequence is TGTGCCAGCAGCGTACCCCCAGGTAGCTCCTACAATGAGCAGTTCTTC. Its translation is CASSVPPGSSYNEQFF.

This clone was found a few times. This rearrangement joins TRBV19 to TRBJ1-2, with TRBD1 identical over 8 bases. The CDR3 covers 15 residues. Per the germline V gene, CDR1 is LNHDA and CDR2 is SQIVND (reference sequence). Unmatched junction bases numbered 5, after V lost 5 bases and J lost 0 bases. CDR3: CASSVTGGANYGYTF. CDR3 in DNA: TGTGCCAGTAGTGTCACAGGGGGAGCTAACTATGGCTACACCTTC.

The chain employs TRBV5-6 and TRBJ2-7; 16 bases align to TRBD2. This CDR3 has 18 amino acids. The junction had 7 bases not matched to a gene; V was cut back by 1 base and J by 3 bases. Germline CDR1 reads SGHDT; CDR2 reads YYEEEE. The CDR3 coding sequence is TGTGCCAGCAGCTTGAAGGGGACTAGCGGGGGGGCGAACTACGAGCAGTACTTC. Translation gives CASSLKGTSGGANYEQYF.

V usage is TRBV18 and J usage is TRBJ2-3, with TRBD2 matching 10 bases. From germline, CDR1 is KGHSH and CDR2 LQKENI. V was clipped by 2 bases and J by 2 bases; unmatched bases: 4. This CDR3 has 16 residues. The CDR3 loop reads CASSPLAGGPTDTQYF. The CDR3 bases are TGTGCCAGCTCACCATTAGCGGGGGGCCCCACAGATACGCAGTATTTT.

The rearrangement links TRBV24-1 to TRBJ1-1; tentatively, D is TRBD1 (6 bases). This CDR3 contains 15 residues. Germline V CDR1 and CDR2: KGHDR, SFDVKD. With 7 bases removed from V and 3 bases from J, the gap between germline ends came to 17 bases. CDR3 coding DNA: TGTGCCACCAGCACGACAGGTTTAGGGGACACTGAAGCTTTCTTT. Translation gives CATSTTGLGDTEAFF.

This chain connects TRBV19 to TRBJ1-1, with 8 bases lining up with TRBD1. The CDR3 extends over 14 amino acids. With V trimmed by 5 bases and J by 1 base, 3 bases remained unmatched. In germline, CDR1 is LNHDA, CDR2 SQIVND (reference sequence). The chain's CDR3 is CASSSGTGNTEAFF. In DNA form, the CDR3 reads TGTGCCAGTAGTTCCGGGACAGGGAACACTGAAGCTTTCTTT.

This sequence joins TRBV7-2 and TRBJ1-3, with D tentatively TRBD1 (5 bases). Trimming took 5 bases from V and 0 from J, leaving 11 bases between them. The CDR3 consists of 15 residues. The germline CDR1 and CDR2 sequences are SGHTA and FQGNSA. The CDR3 protein is CASSPGLSSGNTIYF. CDR3 DNA: TGTGCCAGCAGCCCGGGACTCAGCTCTGGAAACACCATATATTTT.